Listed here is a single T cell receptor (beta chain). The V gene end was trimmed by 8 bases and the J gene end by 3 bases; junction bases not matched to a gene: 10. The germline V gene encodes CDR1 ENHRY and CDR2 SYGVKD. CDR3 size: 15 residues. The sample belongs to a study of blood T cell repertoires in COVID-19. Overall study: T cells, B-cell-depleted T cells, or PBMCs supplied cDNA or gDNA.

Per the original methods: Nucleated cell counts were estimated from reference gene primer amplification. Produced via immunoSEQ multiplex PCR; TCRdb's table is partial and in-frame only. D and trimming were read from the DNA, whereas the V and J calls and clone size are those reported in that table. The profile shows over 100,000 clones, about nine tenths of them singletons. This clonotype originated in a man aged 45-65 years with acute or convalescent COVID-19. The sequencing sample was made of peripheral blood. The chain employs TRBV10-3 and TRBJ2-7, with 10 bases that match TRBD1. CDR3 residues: CAIRSGTGEFYEQYF. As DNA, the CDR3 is TGTGCCATCCGATCCGGGACAGGGGAATTCTACGAGCAGTACTTC.